These 18 T cell receptor beta chains were all obtained from the same sample, sequenced in a study of blood T cells in healthy people across ages. A second about 6 to 11 cycle PCR used barcoded and J-beta primers. MiXCR, applied by TCRdb to the 5' RACE reads, yields one record per CDR3 protein. Among around 700,000 distinct CDR3 sequences listed, 20% to 30% were seen once. Separately, the same data were catalogued under a study of T cells of mothers and their children.

The sample was blood. These receptors all stem from a boy aged 10-17 years in good health.

The genes are TRBV20-1 and TRBJ2-7; weak D call: TRBD2 (5 bases). The CDR3 totals 13 residues. Trimming cost V 1 base and J 0 bases, with 7 bases left between them. The germline V gene encodes CDR1 DFQATT and CDR2 SNEGSKA (reference sequence). CDR3 nucleotide sequence: TGCAGTGCTAGAGGCCGGGACTCCTACGAGCAGTACTTC. Its protein product is CSARGRDSYEQYF.

This clonotype was counted only a few times. The rearrangement links TRBV5-1 to TRBJ2-5; 9 nucleotides line up with TRBD1. The J call could be wrong; TRBJ2-1 is a better fit for the DNA end. Looked up from germline, CDR1 is SGHRS and CDR2 is YFSETQ. The CDR3 runs to 14 residues. For the CDR3, the DNA is TGCGCCAGCAGCTTCCGGGACAGGGTGAATGAGCAGTTCTTC. It codes for CASSFRDRVNEQFF.

The rearrangement links TRBV11-2 to TRBJ2-5, with 10 bases aligning to TRBD1. Gene TRBJ2-7 matches the end of the DNA better, so the J call may be wrong. Looked up from germline, CDR1 is SGHAT and CDR2 is FQNNGV. The CDR3 is 16 residues long. The CDR3 DNA follows: TGTGCCAGCAGCCTAGGGACAGGGGCTTCACCCTACGAGCAGTACTTC. Translating it yields CASSLGTGASPYEQYF.

This clonotype was seen a handful of times. The chain recombines TRBV14 with TRBJ2-1; the match to TRBD2 covers 9 bases. CDR1 SGHDN and CDR2 FVKESK come from the germline V gene. V lost 3 bases and J lost 8; bases outside the gene matches: 5. This CDR3 is built from 14 residues. The CDR3 protein is CASSQIAGADEQFF. CDR3 DNA: TGTGCCAGCAGCCAGATAGCGGGGGCCGATGAGCAGTTCTTC.

This clonotype has just a few counts. The junction departs from the called germline gene at one end, perhaps through a read error. J is TRBJ2-5 and V is TRBV7-7; the D gene is possibly TRBD2 (7 bases). CDR1 SSHAT and CDR2 FNYEAQ come from the germline V gene (reference sequence). The length of the CDR3 is 14 residues. This CDR3 reads CASSLAPGGGTQYF. As DNA, the CDR3 is TGTGCTAGCAGCTTAGCACCGGGGGGCGGGACCCAGTACTTC. Variable domain in full (rest from reference TRBV7-7 and TRBJ2-5): GAGVSQSPRYKVTKRGQDVTLRCDPISSHATLYWYQQALGQGPEFLTYFNYEAQPDKSGLPSDRFSAERPEGSISTLTIQRTEQRDSAMYRCASSLAPGGGTQYFGPGTRLLVL.

This rearrangement joins TRBV6-2 or TRBV6-3 to TRBJ1-2, with unresolved D. Germline CDR1 reads MNHEY; CDR2 reads SVGEGT. CDR3 size: 13 residues. Trimming cost V 6 bases and J 0 bases, with 8 bases left between them. As DNA, the CDR3 is TGTGCCAGCAGAGGTGCATCTAACTATGGCTACACCTTC. Its translation: CASRGASNYGYTF.

This clonotype was detected a few times. The rearrangement links TRBV15 to TRBJ2-1, with D tentatively TRBD1 (6 bases). With 0 bases removed from V and 13 bases from J, the gap between germline ends came to 19 bases. Germline V gene lookup returns CDR1 LNHNV and CDR2 YYDKDF (reference sequence). CDR3 size: 15 residues. The CDR3 loop reads CATSRDYQGTDVQFF. The CDR3 DNA sequence: TGTGCCACCAGCAGAGATTACCAGGGGACCGACGTTCAGTTCTTC.

This clonotype appeared a few times. This chain connects TRBV3-1 to TRBJ2-7, with D perhaps matching TRBD1 or TRBD2 (6 bases each). The germline V gene has CDR1 LGHDT and CDR2 YNNKEL (reference sequence). Trimming removed 6 bases at V and 0 bases at J, with 18 bases between. CDR3 length: 16 amino acids. In nucleotides, the CDR3 is TGTGCCAGCAGTAAAGGTCGGGGGCCGAGCTCCTACGAGCAGTACTTC. This encodes CASSKGRGPSSYEQYF.

V usage is TRBV7-8 and J usage is TRBJ2-5; 8 bases match TRBD2. The CDR3 loop spans 15 amino acids. V shed 5 bases, J shed 3 bases, and the junction held 8 bases outside the gene matches. Germline V lookup: CDR1 SGHVS, CDR2 FQNEAQ. CDR3: CASSGPAGGKETQYF. The DNA for the CDR3 is TGTGCCAGCAGCGGGCCGGCGGGAGGCAAAGAGACCCAGTACTTC.

The V call is TRBV10-3, the J call TRBJ2-1; 7 bases agree with TRBD1. The end of the DNA is better explained by TRBJ2-5, so the J call may be wrong. The CDR3 extends over 13 amino acids. Germline-derived CDR1 and CDR2 are ENHRY and SYGVKD. This CDR3 reads CATRQGGGETQYF. Written as DNA, the CDR3 is TGTGCCACACGACAGGGTGGTGGGGAGACCCAGTACTTC.

This clonotype turned up a few times. The chain is built from TRBV4-1 and TRBJ2-7, with D unclear. Deletions cut 1 base from V and 5 bases from J, with 6 bases between. Germline CDR1 reads MGHRA; CDR2 reads YSYEKL. This CDR3 is built from 12 residues. In nucleotides, the CDR3 is TGCGCCAGCAGCCAAGTGAGTGACGAGCAGTACTTC. Translation: CASSQVSDEQYF.

This clonotype showed up many times. The V and J genes are TRBV7-3 and TRBJ1-1; D unclear. The CDR3 totals 13 residues. From germline, CDR1 is SGHTA and CDR2 FQGTGA. The V end lost 2 bases, the J end lost 1 base, and 5 bases lay between the germline ends. Here the CDR3 reads CASSLEANTEAFF. DNA for the CDR3: TGTGCCAGCAGCTTAGAGGCGAACACTGAAGCTTTCTTT.

This chain uses TRBV11-2 with TRBJ1-1, with D perhaps matching TRBD1 (6 bases). Trimming cost V 0 bases and J 6 bases, with 17 bases left between them. The CDR3 loop spans 16 amino acids. Germline CDR1 and CDR2: SGHAT and FQNNGV. The CDR3 coding sequence is TGTGCCAGCAGCTTAGAGGGGGCAGGGCTATACGCTGAAGCTTTCTTT. Translated, it gives CASSLEGAGLYAEAFF. Full variable domain (missing parts from reference TRBV11-2 and TRBJ1-1): EAGVAQSPRYKIIEKRQSVAFWCNPISGHATLYWYQQILGQGPKLLIQFQNNGVVDDSQLPKDRFSAERLKGVDSTLKIQPAKLEDSAVYLCASSLEGAGLYAEAFFGQGTRLTVV.

This clonotype appeared a few times. The gene calls are TRBV5-1 and TRBJ2-3; possibly TRBD1 or TRBD2 for D (5 bases each). Germline V gene sequence: CDR1 SGHRS, CDR2 YFSETQ. V shed 1 base and J shed 8 bases, with 11 bases lying between them. The CDR3 consists of 13 residues. As DNA, the CDR3 is TGCGCCAGCAGCTTGTATTGGGGGAGTACGCAGTATTTT. Translating it yields CASSLYWGSTQYF.

Only a few counts were recorded for this clonotype. An end of the junction differs from the germline gene, which may be a read error. J is TRBJ2-4 and V is TRBV6-1; 8 bases agree with TRBD2. The CDR3 loop spans 14 amino acids. Germline V lookup: CDR1 MNHNS, CDR2 SASEGT. The CDR3 nucleotides are TGTGCCAGCAGCGAAGGGGGGACTAGGAACATTCAGTACTTC. Translating gives CASSEGGTRNIQYF.

In its sample, this clonotype was seen a few times. The chain joins TRBV7-2 to TRBJ2-3; D gene uncertain. The germline CDR1 and CDR2 sequences are SGHTA and FQGNSA. CDR3 length: 13 residues. Trimming left V 5 bases short and J 4 bases short, with 10 bases between. The CDR3 nucleotides read TGTGCCAGCAGCCCCGTGCGGCCAGATACGCAGTATTTT. Translation: CASSPVRPDTQYF.

This clonotype appeared a few times. The chain carries TRBV12-3 or TRBV12-4 and TRBJ2-5, with unresolved D. The CDR3 loop spans 14 amino acids. Trimming removed 1 base from V and 0 bases from J, with 6 bases in between. In nucleotides, the CDR3 is TGTGCCAGCAGTTTAGGACCCCACCAAGAGACCCAGTACTTC. Its translation is CASSLGPHQETQYF.

The gene calls are TRBV28 and TRBJ2-1; TRBD2 agrees at 7 bases. Germline values: CDR1 MDHEN, CDR2 SYDVKM. Unmatched junction bases numbered 1, after V lost 8 bases and J lost 0 bases. This CDR3 comprises 13 residues. CDR3 DNA sequence: TGTGCCAGCCGGGAGGACTCCTACAATGAGCAGTTCTTC. This sequence encodes CASREDSYNEQFF.